Listed below are T cell receptor beta chains from one sample, sequenced in a study of cytomegalovirus exposure and HLA in healthy donors. The method was immunoSEQ multiplex PCR; TCRdb's version includes in-frame clones alone and lacks a portion of them. Of about 65,000 clones listed, 60% to 80% are singletons. Sequences were obtained from PBMCs. Every receptor here comes from a girl between 10 and 17 years old in good health and CMV-seropositive. CDR3s leave out the opening cysteine and the closing phenylalanine or tryptophan. Clone size is not always given. Where it is, it says once, few, many or a class for expanded clones.

V | size | length | CDR3
TRBV4-1 | NA | 15 | ASSQGHSGSKLGELF
TRBV27 | NA | 12 | ASSLQGPYYEQY
TRBV6-1 | NA | 12 | AIRPLRDRDEQY
TRBV28 | NA | 12 | ASSSPNVPYEQY
TRBV28 | NA | 12 | ASSTWGGKYEQY
TRBV30 | NA | 11 | AWRTVYNSPLH
TRBV5-1 | NA | 13 | ASSTSQGTSTEAF
TRBV4-1 | NA | 14 | ASSQVGQLAKNIQY
TRBV25-1 | NA | 13 | ASSVLTGMAGELF
TRBV27 | once | 16 | ASSLGRWEADDYNEQF
TRBV5-1 | NA | 13 | ASSLYGVNNSPLH
TRBV7-6 | NA | 14 | ASSLAGQPGDSPLH
TRBV30 | few | 13 | AWRRRGGGGDTQY
TRBV7-9 | NA | 10 | ASSFPNQPQH
TRBV28 | NA | 11 | ASSRDNNQPQH
TRBV30 | once | 12 | AWSVLQGDQPQH
TRBV7-2 | NA | 12 | ASTPRQGGTEAF
TRBV2 | NA | 12 | ASRATASNQPQH
TRBV30 | NA | 15 | AWMGIGASGGVNIQY
TRBV7-8 | NA | 15 | ASSLLFWTHITNEQF
TRBV6-5 | NA | 13 | ASSYSSGPRYGYT
TRBV10-2 | NA | 11 | ATSLAGTYEQY
TRBV5-6 | few | 13 | ASSRAGRVDYGYT
TRBV19 | once | 10 | ASSQHNYGYT
TRBV19 | few | 11 | ASRAGAYNEQF
TRBV10-3 | NA | 10 | AISAGVDTQY
TRBV30 | NA | 10 | AWSVPGYEQY
TRBV7-9 | NA | 14 | ASFRAIGQRTDTQY